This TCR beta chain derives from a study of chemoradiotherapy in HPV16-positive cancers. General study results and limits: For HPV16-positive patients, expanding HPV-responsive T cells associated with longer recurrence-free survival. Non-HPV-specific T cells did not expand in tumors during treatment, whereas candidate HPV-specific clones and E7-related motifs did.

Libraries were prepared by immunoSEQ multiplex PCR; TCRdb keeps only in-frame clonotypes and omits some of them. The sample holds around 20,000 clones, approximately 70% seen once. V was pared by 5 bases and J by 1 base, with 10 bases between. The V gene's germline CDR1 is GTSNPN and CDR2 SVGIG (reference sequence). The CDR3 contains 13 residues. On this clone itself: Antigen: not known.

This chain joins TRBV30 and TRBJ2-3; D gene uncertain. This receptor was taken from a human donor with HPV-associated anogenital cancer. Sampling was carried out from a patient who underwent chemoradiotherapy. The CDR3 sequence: CAWERGGTDTQYF. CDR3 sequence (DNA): TGTGCCTGGGAGCGTGGGGGCACAGATACGCAGTATTTT. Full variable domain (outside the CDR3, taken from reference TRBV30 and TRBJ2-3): SQTIHQWPATLVQPVGSPLSLECTVEGTSNPNLYWYRQAAGRGLQLLFYSVGIGQISSEVPQNLSASRPQDRQFILSSKKLLLSDSGFYLCAWERGGTDTQYFGPGTRLTVL.